This T cell receptor beta chain appears in the sequencing data of a study of T cells after yellow fever vaccination. Study summary: Low-cell-number fractions were prepared with SMART-Seq v4 Ultra Low Input.

One entry per CDR3 protein, called by TCRdb with MiXCR from the 5' RACE reads. This table has 450,000 to 550,000 distinct CDR3 sequences, 20% to 25% appearing once. This clonotype has only a few counts. The sequencing here drew on PBMCs, taken roughly 23 days after the first yellow fever vaccination. This clonotype was obtained from a man between 18 and 35 years old who received the YFV17D yellow fever vaccine.

The CDR3 sequence: CSVRIGPMNTEAFF. DNA for the CDR3: TGCAGCGTTCGGATCGGACCAATGAACACTGAAGCTTTCTTT. The chain joins TRBV29-1 to TRBJ1-1, with D unresolved. Per germline, CDR1 SQVTM and CDR2 ANQGSEA. Trimming removed 5 bases from V and 0 bases from J, with 13 bases in between. The CDR3 consists of 14 residues.